These T cell receptor beta chains were read from a single sample in a study of glioma-infiltrating T cells after dendritic cell vaccination. The data were produced by immunoSEQ multiplex PCR, yet TCRdb's version contains in-frame clones alone and is incomplete. The table records about 99,000 clones, 65% to 85% of them present only once. The sample was blood, taken after dendritic cell vaccination. The receptors stem from a human donor with glioblastoma. Each CDR3 is given with its conserved first and last residue. A D gene is named only where the DNA matches it firmly. The size of a clone is reported for some rows only, either as once, few or many, or as a class for expanded clones.

d_call j_call clone_size v_call cdr3_aa cdr3_nt
- TRBJ1-3 - TRBV28 CASRGHNGNTIYF TGTGCCAGCAGGGGGCATAACGGAAACACCATATATTTT
TRBD2 TRBJ2-3 - TRBV30 CAWSVLGGSPDTQYF TGTGCCTGGAGTGTACTTGGCGGGAGTCCAGATACGCAGTATTTT
- TRBJ2-7 - TRBV6-5 CASTAYHGEQYF TGTGCCAGCACTGCGTATCACGGCGAGCAGTACTTC
- TRBJ2-2 - TRBV9 CASSVGPGPTGELFF TGTGCCAGCAGCGTAGGTCCAGGGCCGACCGGGGAGCTGTTTTTT
TRBD1 TRBJ1-1 - TRBV7-9 CASYQYGTGNTEAFF TGTGCCAGCTACCAGTACGGGACAGGGAACACTGAAGCTTTCTTT
- TRBJ1-2 - TRBV19 CASSKGESNYGYTF TGTGCCAGTAGCAAGGGGGAATCTAACTATGGCTACACCTTC
- TRBJ2-7 - TRBV6-5 CASSYGGTALSYEQYF TGTGCCAGCAGTTACGGGGGGACAGCTCTTTCCTACGAGCAGTACTTC
- TRBJ1-2 - TRBV27 CASSSPLDHGYTF TGTGCCAGCAGTTCTCCCCTAGACCATGGCTACACCTTC
- TRBJ2-7 - TRBV5-6 CASSFNGAYEQYF TGTGCCAGCAGCTTTAACGGGGCCTACGAGCAGTACTTC
TRBD1 TRBJ1-2 - TRBV5-4 CASSPMGQGAKDYTF TGTGCCAGCAGCCCAATGGGACAGGGGGCGAAGGACTACACCTTC
- TRBJ1-1 - TRBV18 CASSPPQGTEAFF TGTGCCAGCTCACCACCTCAGGGTACTGAAGCTTTCTTT
TRBD2 TRBJ2-1 few TRBV6-4 CASSFSGEGEQFF TGTGCCAGCAGTTTTTCGGGGGAGGGTGAGCAGTTCTTC
- TRBJ1-2 - TRBV7-3 CASSLQPGFNYGYTF TGTGCCAGCAGCTTACAACCAGGGTTTAACTATGGCTACACCTTC
- TRBJ2-7 - TRBV6-5 CASSSTRYEQYF TGTGCCAGCAGTTCGACTAGGTACGAGCAGTACTTC
TRBD1 TRBJ1-2 - TRBV5-1 CASSLRDRDYGYTF TGCGCCAGCAGCTTGCGGGACAGGGACTATGGCTACACCTTC
- TRBJ1-2 - TRBV9 CASTGQTGGYGYTF TGTGCCAGCACCGGCCAGACGGGAGGCTATGGCTACACCTTC
- TRBJ2-1 - TRBV15 CATRSRGSSYNEQFF TGTGCCACCAGGAGTAGGGGGAGCTCCTACAATGAGCAGTTCTTC
- TRBJ2-1 - TRBV2 CASSGSGTHNEQFF TGTGCCAGCAGTGGGAGCGGAACCCACAATGAGCAGTTCTTC
TRBD1 TRBJ1-2 - TRBV27 CASSSYAGTGPRGYTF TGTGCCAGCAGTAGTTATGCCGGGACAGGGCCCCGCGGCTACACCTTC
- TRBJ1-4 few TRBV15 CATAPFRDTGDSRVF TGTGCCACCGCTCCATTCCGGGACACGGGTGATTCAAGGGTTTTT
- TRBJ1-2 - TRBV5-6 CASSLFGSAGTGYTF TGTGCCAGCAGCTTATTCGGCAGCGCGGGTACTGGCTACACCTTC
- TRBJ1-1 - TRBV27 CASRVQVENTEAFF TGTGCCAGCAGGGTACAGGTAGAGAACACTGAAGCTTTCTTT
- TRBJ2-1 - TRBV28 CASSLAQGNNEQFF TGTGCCAGCAGTTTAGCACAGGGTAACAATGAGCAGTTCTTC
TRBD2 TRBJ2-1 - TRBV5-1 CASSESGVEQFF TGCGCCAGCAGCGAAAGCGGGGTAGAGCAGTTCTTC
- TRBJ1-2 few TRBV30 CAWSVRPVGRGPNYGYTF TGTGCCTGGAGTGTACGTCCGGTGGGGAGGGGACCTAACTATGGCTACACCTTC
- TRBJ2-7 - TRBV29-1 CSVVGGPSSYEQYF TGCAGCGTTGTGGGGGGGCCCAGCTCCTACGAGCAGTACTTC
TRBD1 TRBJ2-3 - TRBV29-1 CSVLPGQGADTQYF TGCAGCGTTCTCCCGGGACAGGGAGCAGATACGCAGTATTTT
- TRBJ2-5 - TRBV19 CASSIGIEETQYF TGTGCCAGTAGTATTGGTATAGAAGAGACCCAGTACTTC
TRBD2 TRBJ2-7 - TRBV6-1 CASTRGVASGIEQYF TGTGCCAGCACCCGAGGAGTGGCTAGCGGGATCGAGCAGTACTTC
TRBD1 TRBJ1-1 - TRBV10-3 CASGTVNTEAFF TGTGCCAGCGGGACAGTAAACACTGAAGCTTTCTTT
- TRBJ2-7 - TRBV28 CASSFWGDGYEQYF TGTGCCAGCAGTTTTTGGGGCGACGGCTACGAGCAGTACTTC
- TRBJ1-1 - TRBV5-1 CASSFGGGGLIEDFF TGCGCCAGCAGCTTTGGAGGTGGGGGCCTCATAGAGGATTTCTTT
TRBD1 TRBJ2-1 - TRBV7-3 CASSSRGTGARNEQFF TGTGCCAGCAGCTCCCGCGGGACAGGGGCGCGGAATGAGCAGTTCTTC
TRBD1 TRBJ1-1 medium-sized TRBV5-6 CASSYDRGPDMNTEAFF TGTGCCAGCAGCTATGACAGGGGGCCTGATATGAACACTGAAGCTTTCTTT
- TRBJ1-1 - TRBV5-6 CASSRVRGGKGNTEAFF TGTGCCAGCAGCCGAGTTAGGGGTGGGAAGGGAAACACTGAAGCTTTCTTT
TRBD1 TRBJ1-1 - TRBV5-4 CASRGTAHTEAFF TGTGCCAGCAGAGGGACAGCTCACACTGAAGCTTTCTTT
TRBD1 TRBJ1-2 - TRBV7-2 CASSPNLGGDYGYTF TGTGCCAGCAGCCCAAACTTAGGGGGCGACTATGGCTACACCTTC
- TRBJ1-2 - TRBV5-4 CASSLSSAQGIWVGYTF TGTGCCAGCAGCTTGAGTTCGGCTCAGGGGATTTGGGTTGGCTACACCTTC
- TRBJ1-5 - TRBV6-1 CASSERPNQPQHF TGTGCCAGCAGTGAGAGGCCTAATCAGCCCCAGCATTTT
- TRBJ1-3 - TRBV5-5 CASSLRLTNTIYF TGTGCCAGCAGCTTGAGACTGACAAACACCATATATTTT
- TRBJ2-3 - TRBV30 CAWSVSGTSTDTQYF TGTGCCTGGAGTGTGAGCGGTACTAGCACAGATACGCAGTATTTT
- TRBJ2-2 - TRBV4-1 CASSPKDAGIENRDTGELFF TGCGCCAGCAGTCCCAAGGACGCAGGGATTGAAAACAGGGACACCGGGGAGCTGTTTTTT
- TRBJ1-2 - TRBV5-1 CASSLVTGNYGYTF TGCGCCAGCAGCTTGGTCACGGGAAACTATGGCTACACCTTC
- TRBJ1-6 - TRBV6-5 CASSYFGRGSPLHF TGTGCCAGCAGTTATTTTGGGAGGGGTTCACCCCTCCACTTT
TRBD2 TRBJ2-3 - TRBV9 CASSPGLGTDTQYF TGTGCCAGCAGCCCGGGACTAGGCACAGATACGCAGTATTTT
TRBD1 TRBJ2-5 - TRBV7-9 CASSLGGTAQETQYF TGTGCCAGCAGCTTAGGGGGGACAGCACAAGAGACCCAGTACTTC
- TRBJ1-3 - TRBV27 CASSLRLPQGTGNTIYF TGTGCCAGCAGTTTAAGGCTCCCTCAGGGGACTGGAAACACCATATATTTT
- TRBJ1-3 - TRBV5-1 CASSFEGSPAGNTIYF TGCGCCAGCAGCTTTGAGGGCTCCCCGGCGGGAAACACCATATATTTT
- TRBJ1-1 few TRBV11-2 CASSLEWQEAFF TGTGCCAGCAGCTTAGAGTGGCAGGAAGCTTTCTTT